This TCR beta chain was observed in a study of blood T cells in healthy people across ages. Study conclusions and caveats: Unsorted PBMCs ruled out conclusive naive versus antigen-experienced comparison.

Sample-barcoded 5' priming and a J-beta primer mix drove a second PCR of about 6 to 12 cycles. Each CDR3 protein gets one entry after TCRdb re-called the 5' RACE reads with MiXCR. The sample has over 1,300,000 distinct CDR3 sequences; roughly 59% are singletons. Concerning this clonotype itself: Its antigen is not identified.

Germline CDR1 reads SEHNR; CDR2 reads FQNEAQ (reference sequence). The CDR3 is made up of 15 amino acids. V lost 4 bases and J lost 8; bases outside the gene matches: 5. Sequences were obtained from blood. This receptor was obtained from a man between 18 and 29 years old in good health. V is TRBV7-9 and J is TRBJ1-4, with 12 bases lining up with TRBD1. The CDR3 sequence is CASSYRDRGREKLFF. The CDR3 region has the DNA TGTGCCAGCAGCTACCGGGACAGGGGGCGCGAAAAACTGTTTTTT.